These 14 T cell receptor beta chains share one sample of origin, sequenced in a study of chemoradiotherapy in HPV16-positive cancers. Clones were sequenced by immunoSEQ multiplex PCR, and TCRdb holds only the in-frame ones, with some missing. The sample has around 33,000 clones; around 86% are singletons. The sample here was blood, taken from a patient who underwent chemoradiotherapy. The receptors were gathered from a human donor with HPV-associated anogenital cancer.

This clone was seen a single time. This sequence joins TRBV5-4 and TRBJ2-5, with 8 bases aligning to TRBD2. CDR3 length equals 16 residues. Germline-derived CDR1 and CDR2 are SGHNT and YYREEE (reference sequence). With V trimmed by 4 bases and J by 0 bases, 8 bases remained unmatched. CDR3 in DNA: TGTGCCAGCAGCCGCGGGGGCGGGGGGTACCAAGAGACCCAGTACTTC. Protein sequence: CASSRGGGGYQETQYF.

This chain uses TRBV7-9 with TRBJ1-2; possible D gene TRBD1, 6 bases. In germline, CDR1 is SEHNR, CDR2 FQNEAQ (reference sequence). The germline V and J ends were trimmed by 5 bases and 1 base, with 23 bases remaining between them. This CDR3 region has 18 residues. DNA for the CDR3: TGTGCCAGCAGCCTTAGCGGGGGAAGGGGGTTTTTTAACTATGGCTACACCTTC. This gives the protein CASSLSGGRGFFNYGYTF. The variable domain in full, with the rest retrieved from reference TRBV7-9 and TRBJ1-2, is DTGVSQNPRHKITKRGQNVTFRCDPISEHNRLYWYRQTLGQGPEFLTYFQNEAQLEKSRLLSDRFSAERPKGSFSTLEIQRTEQGDSAMYLCASSLSGGRGFFNYGYTFGSGTRLTVV.

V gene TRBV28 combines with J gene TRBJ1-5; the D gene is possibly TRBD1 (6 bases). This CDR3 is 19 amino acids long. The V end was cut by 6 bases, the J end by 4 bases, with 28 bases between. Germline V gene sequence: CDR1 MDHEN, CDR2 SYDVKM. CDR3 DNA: TGTGCCAGCAGCATTATACATGGCGGGGGGGGGCTACTAAATCAGCCCCAGCATTTT. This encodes CASSIIHGGGGLLNQPQHF.

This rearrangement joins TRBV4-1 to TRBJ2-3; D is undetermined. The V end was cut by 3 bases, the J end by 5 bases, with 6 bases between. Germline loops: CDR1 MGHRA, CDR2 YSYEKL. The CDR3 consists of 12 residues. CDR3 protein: CASSQALDTQYF. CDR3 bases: TGCGCCAGCAGCCAGGCACTAGATACGCAGTATTTT.

The CDR3, as DNA: TGTGCTAGTGGCGGTGGTGGGACAGCGCATTCCTACGAGCAGTACTTC. Translation gives CASGGGGTAHSYEQYF. V is TRBV12-5 and J is TRBJ2-7; 7 positions match TRBD1. CDR1 and CDR2 (germline): LGHNT, FRNRAP. The CDR3 is 16 residues long. Trimming removed 6 bases from V and 1 base from J; junction bases left unmatched: 12.

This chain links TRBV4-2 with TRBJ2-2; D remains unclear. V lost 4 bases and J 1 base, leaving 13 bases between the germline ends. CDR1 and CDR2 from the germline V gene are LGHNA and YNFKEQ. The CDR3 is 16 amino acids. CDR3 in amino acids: CASSRSYDRNTGELFF. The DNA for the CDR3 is TGTGCCAGCAGCCGTTCCTATGATCGGAACACCGGGGAGCTGTTTTTT.

The CDR3: CSVAGTANNEQFF. CDR3 nucleotides: TGCAGCGTAGCCGGGACAGCAAACAATGAGCAGTTCTTC. The chain combines TRBV29-1 with TRBJ2-1; 7 positions agree with TRBD1. Germline V lookup: CDR1 SQVTM, CDR2 ANQGSEA. The trim removed 6 bases at V and 5 bases at J, leaving 7 bases unmatched. The CDR3 runs 13 residues.

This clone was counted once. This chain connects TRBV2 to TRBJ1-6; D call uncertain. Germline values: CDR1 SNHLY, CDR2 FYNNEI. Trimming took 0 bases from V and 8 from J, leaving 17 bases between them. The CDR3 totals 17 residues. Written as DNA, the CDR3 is TGTGCCAGCAGTGAAGCGCTCCCAGTAACCGAGGATTCACCCCTCCACTTT. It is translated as CASSEALPVTEDSPLHF.

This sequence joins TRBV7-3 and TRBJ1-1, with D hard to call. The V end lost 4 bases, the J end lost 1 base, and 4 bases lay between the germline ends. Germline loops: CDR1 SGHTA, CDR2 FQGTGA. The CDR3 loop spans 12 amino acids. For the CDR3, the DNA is TGTGCCAGCAGCTCGACGAACACTGAAGCTTTCTTT. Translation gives CASSSTNTEAFF.

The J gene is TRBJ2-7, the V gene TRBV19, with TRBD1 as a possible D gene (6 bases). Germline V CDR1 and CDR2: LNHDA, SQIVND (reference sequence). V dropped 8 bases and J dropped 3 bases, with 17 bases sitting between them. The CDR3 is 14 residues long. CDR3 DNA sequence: TGTGCCAGTGCACCGGGACAAGGGCTCTACGAGCAGTACTTC. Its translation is CASAPGQGLYEQYF.

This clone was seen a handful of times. The CDR3 here is CASALTGGGQPQHF. CDR3 sequence (DNA): TGCGCCAGCGCACTTACAGGCGGAGGTCAGCCCCAGCATTTT. This rearrangement joins TRBV5-1 to TRBJ1-5; tentative D call: TRBD1 (5 bases). The germline V and J ends were trimmed by 7 bases and 6 bases, with 17 bases remaining between them. Germline CDR1 reads SGHRS; CDR2 reads YFSETQ. CDR3 length: 14 amino acids. The entire variable domain, with the rest obtained from reference TRBV5-1 and TRBJ1-5, is as follows: KAGVTQTPRYLIKTRGQQVTLSCSPISGHRSVSWYQQTPGQGLQFLFEYFSETQRNKGNFPGRFSGRQFSNSRSEMNVSTLELGDSALYLCASALTGGGQPQHFGDGTRLSIL.

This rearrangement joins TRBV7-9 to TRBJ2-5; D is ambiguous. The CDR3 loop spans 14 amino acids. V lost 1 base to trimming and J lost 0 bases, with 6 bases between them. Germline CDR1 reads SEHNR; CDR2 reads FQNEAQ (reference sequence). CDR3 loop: CASSLGHNQETQYF. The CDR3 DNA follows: TGTGCCAGCAGCTTAGGACATAACCAAGAGACCCAGTACTTC. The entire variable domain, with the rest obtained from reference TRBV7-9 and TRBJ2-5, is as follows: DTGVSQNPRHKITKRGQNVTFRCDPISEHNRLYWYRQTLGQGPEFLTYFQNEAQLEKSRLLSDRFSAERPKGSFSTLEIQRTEQGDSAMYLCASSLGHNQETQYFGPGTRLLVL.

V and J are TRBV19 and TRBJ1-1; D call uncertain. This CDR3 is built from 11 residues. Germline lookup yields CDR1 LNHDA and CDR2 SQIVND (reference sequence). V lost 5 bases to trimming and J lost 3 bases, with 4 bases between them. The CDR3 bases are TGTGCCAGTAGTTCCCACACTGAAGCTTTCTTT. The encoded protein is CASSSHTEAFF.

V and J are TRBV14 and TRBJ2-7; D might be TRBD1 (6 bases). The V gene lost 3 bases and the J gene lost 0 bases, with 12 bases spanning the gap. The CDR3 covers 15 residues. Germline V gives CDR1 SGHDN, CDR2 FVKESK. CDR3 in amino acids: CASSQTTGRSYEQYF. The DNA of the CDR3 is TGTGCCAGCAGCCAGACGACAGGACGCTCCTACGAGCAGTACTTC.